These 20 T cell receptor beta chains came from one sample sequenced in a study of T-cell memory formation after mild COVID-19. MiXCR, run by TCRdb on the 5' RACE reads, gives a single entry per CDR3 protein. Here the sample spans roughly 150,000 distinct CDR3 sequences, roughly 13% being singletons. The sample taken for sequencing was PBMCs or a T cell subset sorted from them (not recorded which). The receptors originated from a man aged 18-30 years who had mild COVID-19 (a few samples of this study predate the infection). Cell type and time point are not known.

Written as DNA, the CDR3 is TGCGCCAGCAGTAATAGGATTACAGGGGGCTCTTCACCCCTCCACTTT. It is translated as CASSNRITGGSSPLHF. This sequence joins TRBV10-2 and TRBJ1-6, with 9 bases that match TRBD1. V shed 5 bases and J 9 bases; nucleotides not matched to a gene: 11. The CDR3 covers 16 residues. The germline V gene has CDR1 WSHSY and CDR2 SAAADI.

This chain connects TRBV5-1 to TRBJ2-5; D gene uncertain. This CDR3 has 13 residues. Per germline, CDR1 SGHRS and CDR2 YFSETQ. Trimming took off 7 bases at V and 4 bases at J, with 14 bases between the two ends. The CDR3 sequence is CASRNDGLETQYF. The CDR3 DNA is TGCGCCAGCCGGAATGATGGGTTAGAGACCCAGTACTTC.

V usage is TRBV20-1 and J usage is TRBJ1-1, with D unresolved. Germline assignment: CDR1 DFQATT and CDR2 SNEGSKA (reference sequence). The CDR3 totals 11 residues. V lost 8 bases to trimming and J lost 0 bases, with 7 bases between them. The chain's CDR3 is CSPRVNTEAFF. The CDR3 DNA reads as TGCAGTCCTCGCGTGAACACTGAAGCTTTCTTT.

This clonotype was picked up a small number of times. The chain links TRBV25-1 to TRBJ1-1, with D uncertain. V was cut by 2 bases and J by 0 bases, with 13 bases left in between. The CDR3 spans 16 residues. Germline assignment: CDR1 MGHDK and CDR2 SYGVNS. The CDR3 region has the DNA TGTGCCAGCAGTGAAGGCTCGAGGAATATGAACACTGAAGCTTTCTTT. Its protein is CASSEGSRNMNTEAFF.

This clonotype was seen only a few times. The chain links TRBV6-6 to TRBJ2-3, with a possible D match to TRBD2 (5 bases). The CDR3 is 14 amino acids. V lost 2 bases, J lost 4 bases, and 10 bases lay in between. Germline V CDR1 and CDR2: MNHNY, SVGAGI (reference sequence). The CDR3 protein is CASSYEVSADTQYF. Written as DNA, the CDR3 is TGTGCCAGCAGTTACGAAGTTAGCGCAGATACGCAGTATTTT.

This clonotype was seen many times. The CDR3 bases are TGCGCCAGCAGCCAAGAGTCACTACCAAGCACAGATACGCAGTATTTT. Residues: CASSQESLPSTDTQYF. The chain carries TRBV4-1 and TRBJ2-3; D unclear. The CDR3 is 16 amino acids. The V end was cut by 0 bases, the J end by 0 bases, with 10 bases between. Germline lookup yields CDR1 MGHRA and CDR2 YSYEKL.

The chain uses TRBV4-1 and TRBJ1-4, with no clear D. The CDR3 runs to 14 residues. From germline, CDR1 is MGHRA and CDR2 YSYEKL. V was cut by 2 bases and J by 14 bases, with 18 bases left in between. CDR3 loop: CASSQRADSGRLFF. The CDR3 DNA reads TGCGCCAGCAGCCAAAGGGCCGACTCTGGTCGTCTGTTTTTT.

This clonotype was observed a handful of times. This rearrangement joins TRBV5-1 to TRBJ1-3, with TRBD1 identical over 7 bases. The V and J ends lost 1 base and 4 bases, in that order; junction bases with no gene match: 5. The germline gives CDR1 SGHRS, CDR2 YFSETQ. The CDR3 is made up of 15 amino acids. CDR3 coding DNA: TGCGCCAGCAGCTTGCCGACAGGGTCAGGAAACACCATATATTTT. Its translation: CASSLPTGSGNTIYF.

CDR3 residues: CASNRVAGVGPNEQFF. In nucleotides, the CDR3 is TGTGCCAGCAACCGAGTAGCGGGGGTCGGGCCCAATGAGCAGTTCTTC. This chain links TRBV5-5 with TRBJ2-1; 9 positions match TRBD2. J was trimmed by 6 bases and V by 6 bases; bases with no gene match: 13. The CDR3 covers 16 residues. CDR1 SGHKS and CDR2 YYEKEE come from the germline V gene (reference sequence).

The gene calls are TRBV5-1 and TRBJ2-5; TRBD1 might be the D (7 bases). Looked up from germline, CDR1 is SGHRS and CDR2 is YFSETQ. V was pared by 2 bases and J by 1 base, with 12 bases between. There are 15 residues in the CDR3. The CDR3 nucleotides are TGCGCCAGCAGCTTCACAGGGGACTTCCAAGAGACCCAGTACTTC. It is translated as CASSFTGDFQETQYF.

The chain uses TRBV5-1 and TRBJ2-1; the match to TRBD1 covers 8 bases. From germline, CDR1 is SGHRS and CDR2 YFSETQ. V lost 5 bases, J lost 6 bases, and 10 bases stayed unmatched. The CDR3 length is 15 residues. The CDR3 loop is CASSDPGQDSNEQFF. For the CDR3, the DNA is TGCGCCAGCAGTGATCCGGGACAGGACTCCAATGAGCAGTTCTTC. The whole variable domain, remainder taken from reference TRBV5-1 and TRBJ2-1, is KAGVTQTPRYLIKTRGQQVTLSCSPISGHRSVSWYQQTPGQGLQFLFEYFSETQRNKGNFPGRFSGRQFSNSRSEMNVSTLELGDSALYLCASSDPGQDSNEQFFGPGTRLTVL.

This chain joins TRBV5-1 and TRBJ2-2; no clear D gene. The CDR3 has 15 amino acids. V gave up 0 bases and J gave up 5 bases, with 11 bases separating them. CDR1 and CDR2 (germline): SGHRS, YFSETQ. CDR3 in amino acids: CASSLDTSETGELFF. The DNA of the CDR3 is TGCGCCAGCAGCTTGGATACCTCGGAGACCGGGGAGCTGTTTTTT.

This chain uses TRBV12-3 or TRBV12-4 with TRBJ1-2; 7 bases match TRBD1. The CDR3 consists of 14 residues. V lost 3 bases, J lost 4 bases, and 5 bases stayed unmatched. The CDR3 here is CASSFPGTVYGYTF. The CDR3 nucleotides are TGTGCCAGCAGTTTCCCCGGGACAGTCTATGGCTACACCTTC.

This clonotype was picked up a small number of times. The chain has TRBV5-1 and TRBJ2-6; D is ambiguous. Trimming took 5 bases from V and 0 from J, leaving 6 bases between them. CDR3 length: 14 residues. CDR1 and CDR2 from the germline V gene are SGHRS and YFSETQ. The CDR3, as DNA: TGCGCCAGCAGGGTGAGCTCTGGGGCCAACGTCCTGACTTTC. This sequence encodes CASRVSSGANVLTF.

This clonotype was recorded a few times. The CDR3 sequence: CASSLPSDNEQFF. Here the CDR3 DNA reads TGTGCCAGCAGCTTACCTAGTGACAATGAGCAGTTCTTC. The V call is TRBV5-4, the J call TRBJ2-1; D gene unclear. Germline CDR1 SGHNT, CDR2 YYREEE (reference sequence). Trimming shortened V by 2 bases and J by 5 bases, and 8 bases separated the two germline ends. This CDR3 contains 13 residues.

This clonotype was seen only a few times. This chain links TRBV24-1 with TRBJ2-1, with D possibly matching TRBD1 (6 bases). V gave up 10 bases and J gave up 3 bases, with 9 bases separating them. This CDR3 spans 12 amino acids. Germline lookup yields CDR1 KGHDR and CDR2 SFDVKD. The DNA of the CDR3 is TGTGCCACTCAGACAGGCTACAATGAGCAGTTCTTC. It translates to CATQTGYNEQFF.

This clonotype was found many times. This chain links TRBV20-1 with TRBJ2-3, with TRBD1 matching 8 bases. The V gene's germline CDR1 is DFQATT and CDR2 SNEGSKA (reference sequence). The CDR3 has 14 residues. Germline trimming cut 4 bases from V and 2 bases from J; bases unmatched to any gene: 5. The CDR3 nucleotides are TGCAGTGCTAAGGGGACAGGCCACACAGATACGCAGTATTTT. Its protein is CSAKGTGHTDTQYF.

V gene TRBV7-9 combines with J gene TRBJ2-7, with D hard to call. Germline lookup yields CDR1 SEHNR and CDR2 FQNEAQ (reference sequence). The CDR3 is made up of 11 amino acids. The V gene lost 5 bases and the J gene lost 7 bases, with 9 bases spanning the gap. In nucleotides, the CDR3 is TGTGCCAGCAGCGTTGGGCGGGAGCAGTACTTC. Protein sequence: CASSVGREQYF. The variable domain in full, completed from reference TRBV7-9 and TRBJ2-7, reads DTGVSQNPRHKITKRGQNVTFRCDPISEHNRLYWYRQTLGQGPEFLTYFQNEAQLEKSRLLSDRFSAERPKGSFSTLEIQRTEQGDSAMYLCASSVGREQYFGPGTRLTVT.

This clonotype was seen a handful of times. The chain joins TRBV23-1 to TRBJ2-3; tentatively, D is TRBD1 or TRBD2 (5 bases each). TRBV23-1 is noted as an ORF with a role that remains uncertain. The CDR3 spans 15 residues. V was clipped by 6 bases and J by 4 bases, with 17 bases between them. CDR3 in amino acids: CASRYSGTPADTQYF. The CDR3, as DNA: TGCGCCAGCAGATATTCCGGGACGCCCGCAGATACGCAGTATTTT.

J is TRBJ1-1 and V is TRBV5-1; no clear D. Germline assignment: CDR1 SGHRS and CDR2 YFSETQ. There are 14 residues in the CDR3. Trimming removed 4 bases from V and 1 base from J, with 11 bases in between. The CDR3 sequence: CASSLRHANTEAFF. The CDR3 DNA reads as TGCGCCAGCAGCCTAAGACACGCGAACACTGAAGCTTTCTTT.